Listed here are 23 T cell receptor beta chains from one sample, sequenced in a study of identical twins' blood T cells. TCRdb called the 5' RACE reads again in MiXCR, with one record for every CDR3 protein. The top ten hold roughly 5.5% of the sample, which has about 370,000 distinct CDR3 sequences, about 28% seen once. Sequenced material: PBMCs. The receptors were sampled from a woman aged 18 to 55 in good health.

The CDR3 region is CASSSISTSGREQFF. CDR3 sequence (DNA): TGTGCCAGCTCCAGCATTTCGACTAGCGGGAGGGAGCAGTTCTTC. The gene calls are TRBV18 and TRBJ2-1; TRBD2 matches 13 bases. CDR1 and CDR2 (germline): KGHSH, LQKENI. V was clipped by 6 bases and J by 10 bases; unmatched bases: 9. The CDR3 has 15 amino acids.

V and J are TRBV11-2 and TRBJ1-4, with D possibly being TRBD1 (5 bases). Looked up from germline, CDR1 is SGHAT and CDR2 is FQNNGV. Trimming removed 2 bases at V and 14 bases at J, with 12 bases between. The CDR3 length is 12 residues. This CDR3 reads CASSLWDSRLFF. DNA for the CDR3: TGTGCCAGCAGCTTATGGGACTCACGTCTGTTTTTT.

The table lists this clonotype with a few counts. J is TRBJ1-1 and V is TRBV6-1; D not resolved. The germline V gene encodes CDR1 MNHNS and CDR2 SASEGT. There are 14 residues in the CDR3. The V end was cut by 8 bases, the J end by 4 bases, with 17 bases between. For the CDR3, the DNA is TGTGCCAGCTCCGCCGCCTCGGTAGGCACTGAAGCTTTCTTT. This codes for CASSAASVGTEAFF.

This clonotype was counted a few times. The chain recombines TRBV3-1 with TRBJ2-3; D remains ambiguous. This CDR3 contains 14 residues. Germline V lookup: CDR1 LGHDT, CDR2 YNNKEL (reference sequence). The V gene lost 4 bases and the J gene lost 0 bases, with 8 bases spanning the gap. The CDR3 nucleotides are TGTGCCAGCAGCCCGCGAGGCAGCACAGATACGCAGTATTTT. It yields the protein CASSPRGSTDTQYF.

This clonotype was seen repeatedly, ten times or more. The V and J genes are TRBV7-9 and TRBJ1-1; D ambiguous. Between the trimmed V and J ends, which lost 5 bases and 4 bases, there was a span of 5 bases. This CDR3 has 11 residues. Germline-derived CDR1 and CDR2 are SEHNR and FQNEAQ (reference sequence). The CDR3 bases are TGTGCCAGCAGCCCGTCCACTGAAGCTTTCTTT. It specifies CASSPSTEAFF.

The table lists this clonotype with a few counts. The chain couples TRBV2 to TRBJ1-2, with D perhaps matching TRBD1 (6 bases). V was trimmed by 6 bases and J by 1 base, leaving 9 bases between them. The length of the CDR3 is 13 residues. Germline CDR1 and CDR2: SNHLY and FYNNEI. In nucleotides, the CDR3 is TGTGCCAGCAGGGGGGACATTAACTATGGCTACACCTTC. It is translated as CASRGDINYGYTF.

The sample holds a few counts of this clonotype. This rearrangement joins TRBV7-2 to TRBJ1-2; 9 bases map to TRBD1. CDR3 length equals 16 residues. Germline CDR1 and CDR2: SGHTA and FQGNSA. V trimming: 2 bases; J trimming: 8 bases; junction bases outside the gene matches: 12. In DNA form, the CDR3 reads TGTGCCAGCAGCTTAACAGGGACAGGGACCTTACGGGGCTACACCTTC. This encodes CASSLTGTGTLRGYTF. Full variable domain (rest looked up from reference TRBV7-2 and TRBJ1-2): GAGVSQSPSNKVTEKGKDVELRCDPISGHTALYWYRQSLGQGLEFLIYFQGNSAPDKSGLPSDRFSAERTGGSVSTLTIQRTQQEDSAVYLCASSLTGTGTLRGYTFGSGTRLTVV.

A note on this clonotype: Being one base from a much bigger clone, this may be a read error. CDR3 coding DNA: TGCAGCGTTGGGCGGGACGGTAGGGACACTGAAGCTTTCTTT. Translated, it gives CSVGRDGRDTEAFF. V and J are TRBV29-1 and TRBJ1-1; weak D call: TRBD1 (5 bases). Germline lookup yields CDR1 SQVTM and CDR2 ANQGSEA. Trimming took 4 bases from V and 3 from J, leaving 15 bases between them. The CDR3 runs to 14 residues.

V gene TRBV12-3 or TRBV12-4 combines with J gene TRBJ2-5; D is unclear. V dropped 5 bases and J dropped 2 bases, with 9 bases sitting between them. The CDR3 totals 13 residues. The CDR3 spells CASSKDQQETQYF. CDR3 DNA: TGTGCCAGCAGTAAGGATCAACAAGAGACCCAGTACTTC.

The chain carries TRBV20-1 and TRBJ2-3; D may be TRBD1 (6 bases). Germline V CDR1 and CDR2: DFQATT, SNEGSKA (reference sequence). V was trimmed by 1 base and J by 0 bases, leaving 11 bases between them. This CDR3 is 15 amino acids long. Written as DNA, the CDR3 is TGCAGTGCTAGAGGGGGGCACTCTAGCACAGATACGCAGTATTTT. Translated, it gives CSARGGHSSTDTQYF.

V gene TRBV10-3 combines with J gene TRBJ2-2; TRBD2 agrees at 7 bases. CDR1 is ENHRY and CDR2 is SYGVKD in the germline V gene. Unmatched junction bases numbered 5, after V lost 4 bases and J lost 6 bases. The CDR3 consists of 14 residues. The CDR3 region has the DNA TGTGCCATCAGTGTTCTAGCGGAGGCCGGGGAGCTGTTTTTT. Translation: CAISVLAEAGELFF.

This chain uses TRBV7-9 with TRBJ2-1; D not resolved. CDR1 and CDR2 from the germline V gene are SEHNR and FQNEAQ (reference sequence). CDR3 length equals 14 residues. V was cut by 1 base and J by 7 bases, with 11 bases left in between. In DNA, the CDR3 is TGTGCCAGCAGCTTAGAAGGCTCCTGGAATGAGCAGTTCTTC. It is translated as CASSLEGSWNEQFF.

This clonotype was seen only a few times. This rearrangement joins TRBV5-6 to TRBJ2-5; D is uncertain. The germline V gene encodes CDR1 SGHDT and CDR2 YYEEEE. V lost 2 bases to trimming and J lost 2 bases, with 10 bases between them. The CDR3 consists of 14 residues. In nucleotides, the CDR3 is TGTGCCAGCAGCTTTTTCCGCTCGCAAGAGACCCAGTACTTC. It encodes CASSFFRSQETQYF. The whole variable domain, filled in from reference TRBV5-6 and TRBJ2-5, reads DAGVTQSPTHLIKTRGQQVTLRCSPKSGHDTVSWYQQALGQGPQFIFQYYEEEERQRGNFPDRFSGHQFPNYSSELNVNALLLGDSALYLCASSFFRSQETQYFGPGTRLLVL.

The chain carries TRBV25-1 and TRBJ2-7; 8 bases fit TRBD2. In germline, CDR1 is MGHDK, CDR2 SYGVNS. The CDR3 runs to 13 residues. J gave up 1 base and V 8 bases, and 4 bases lay outside the gene matches. The CDR3 sequence: CASRGGLSYEQYF. CDR3 in DNA: TGTGCCAGCCGGGGGGGGTTGTCCTACGAGCAGTACTTC.

The gene calls are TRBV2 and TRBJ1-1; D is undetermined. V lost 6 bases and J 3 bases, leaving 17 bases between the germline ends. The CDR3 length is 15 residues. CDR1 is SNHLY, CDR2 FYNNEI, per germline. Written as DNA, the CDR3 is TGTGCCAGCAGCGAGGATAGGATGATGGACACTGAAGCTTTCTTT. Translated, it gives CASSEDRMMDTEAFF.

This clonotype was picked up a small number of times. The chain joins TRBV27 to TRBJ1-5; 11 nucleotides match TRBD1. The germline gives CDR1 MNHEY, CDR2 SMNVEV (reference sequence). Germline trimming cut 5 bases from V and 9 bases from J; bases unmatched to any gene: 6. The CDR3 runs to 14 residues. The CDR3 DNA follows: TGTGCCAGCAGTCCTGGGACAGGGGGACGGCCCCAGCATTTT. Protein: CASSPGTGGRPQHF.

The J gene is TRBJ1-2, the V gene TRBV29-1; the D is unclear. Trimming pared 4 bases from V and 2 bases from J, leaving 14 bases between. Germline V gene sequence: CDR1 SQVTM, CDR2 ANQGSEA. This CDR3 contains 14 residues. CDR3 DNA sequence: TGCAGCGTTGTATCGGAGGACTCCAACTATGGCTACACCTTC. This gives the protein CSVVSEDSNYGYTF.

This clonotype has more than one count but fewer than ten. This chain connects TRBV6-2 or TRBV6-3 to TRBJ1-2; D is unclear. CDR3 size: 13 residues. The V end was cut by 5 bases, the J end by 6 bases, with 13 bases between. From germline, CDR1 is MNHEY and CDR2 SVGEGT. CDR3 nucleotide sequence: TGTGCCAGCAGTGCTCCAACACCGGATGGCTACACCTTC. As protein: CASSAPTPDGYTF.

In its sample, this clonotype was seen a few times. The V call is TRBV6-2 or TRBV6-3, the J call TRBJ2-3, with a weak D call TRBD1 (6 bases). The CDR3 runs 13 residues. CDR1 and CDR2 (germline): MNHEY, SVGEGT. The ends were cut back, 10 bases at V and 7 bases at J, with 18 bases in the middle. The CDR3 DNA follows: TGTGCCACCGGAGGACAGCTCCGAAATACGCAGTATTTT. It codes for CATGGQLRNTQYF.

The chain is built from TRBV9 and TRBJ1-6, with unresolved D. The CDR3 has 13 residues. Trimming cost V 3 bases and J 9 bases, with 10 bases left between them. Germline V CDR1 and CDR2: SGDLS, YYNGEE. In DNA, the CDR3 is TGTGCCAGCAGCGCAGGAGCCCCTTCACCCCTCCACTTT. Amino acids: CASSAGAPSPLHF.

This clonotype appeared a single time. This may come from a read error, since a much larger clone is one base off. The chain is built from TRBV11-2 and TRBJ1-2; TRBD1 matches at 7 bases. Looked up from germline, CDR1 is SGHAT and CDR2 is FQNNGV. There are 18 residues in the CDR3. CDR3 region: CAGSLTNRGLYANYGYTF. CDR3 nucleotides: TGTGCCGGCAGCTTAACCAACAGGGGCTTGTACGCTAACTATGGCTACACCTTC.

This clonotype was detected a few times. The rearrangement joins TRBV6-2 or TRBV6-3 to TRBJ2-1; the D gene is possibly TRBD2 (5 bases). This CDR3 has 16 residues. Trimming left V 8 bases short and J 1 base short, with 18 bases between. Germline CDR1 and CDR2: MNHEY and SVGEGT. CDR3 in DNA: TGTGCCAGCTCGTTCGGAGGCTCCCCTTCCTACAATGAGCAGTTCTTC. Its protein is CASSFGGSPSYNEQFF.

The chain has TRBV20-1 and TRBJ1-5, with D hard to call. This CDR3 spans 14 amino acids. Germline V gene data show CDR1 as DFQATT and CDR2 as SNEGSKA (reference sequence). V dropped 4 bases and J dropped 2 bases, with 12 bases sitting between them. The CDR3 protein is CSAILGSGNQPQHF. Here the CDR3 DNA reads TGCAGTGCTATTTTAGGATCGGGCAATCAGCCCCAGCATTTT.